This entry concerns a single TCR beta chain. The record originates from a study of blood T cell repertoires in COVID-19. Only in-frame clones appear in the TCRdb table, and some are missing; sequencing was by immunoSEQ multiplex PCR. This sample yields around 330,000 clones, of which 89% are seen a single time; roughly 8.9% belongs to the top ten. Cohorts were assigned according to the clinical history that participants reported. CDR1 MNHEY and CDR2 SMNVEV come from the germline V gene (reference sequence). Trimming cost V 2 bases and J 4 bases; bases outside gene matches: 7. The CDR3 is made up of 16 amino acids.

The origin of this receptor is a woman aged 35 to 49 who had recovered from COVID-19. Material for sequencing was PBMCs or T cells enriched from blood (not recorded which). V usage is TRBV27 and J usage is TRBJ2-3, with 9 bases lining up with TRBD1. In DNA form, the CDR3 reads TGTGCCAGCAGTTTAAGGGGGACAGGGAGTCCAGATACGCAGTATTTT. It yields the protein CASSLRGTGSPDTQYF.